This T cell receptor (beta chain) originates from a study of blood T cell repertoires in COVID-19. This clone was observed a handful of times. How the authors handled the data: Estimation of nucleated cell counts relied on the amplification of reference gene primers. The repertoire was sequenced with immunoSEQ multiplex PCR; TCRdb's copy has only in-frame clones and lacks some. For V, J and clone size, that table is used; D and trimming come from the DNA. The table includes some 400,000 clones, about four fifths detected once. This CDR3 is built from 15 residues. The V and J ends lost 5 bases and 9 bases, in that order; junction bases with no gene match: 10. Germline V CDR1 and CDR2: MGHRA, YSYEKL.

The TCR comes from a human donor with acute or convalescent COVID-19. The donor label of this sample is uncertain. The sample taken for sequencing was peripheral blood. This chain links TRBV4-1 with TRBJ1-6; 7 nucleotides line up with TRBD1. CDR3 protein: CASSLTGYGASPLHF. As DNA, the CDR3 is TGCGCCAGCAGCTTGACAGGGTATGGTGCTTCACCCCTCCACTTT.